The 28 T cell receptor beta chains below all came from one sample that was sequenced in a study of blood T cell repertoires in COVID-19. Here immunoSEQ multiplex PCR was the method, and the copy in TCRdb shows in-frame clones only, minus some. Counted here are 140,000 to 150,000 clones, around 86% occurring once; the ten biggest clones make up roughly 3.9%. The sequenced sample was PBMCs or T cells enriched from blood (not recorded which). Source of these receptors: a man in his forties or fifties who had recovered from COVID-19.

The chain is built from TRBV9 and TRBJ2-1; TRBD1 agrees at 11 bases. Germline loops: CDR1 SGDLS, CDR2 YYNGEE. V trimming: 3 bases; J trimming: 3 bases; junction bases outside the gene matches: 5. This CDR3 is 16 amino acids long. CDR3 in amino acids: CASSATGTGGYNEQFF. The CDR3, as DNA: TGTGCCAGCAGCGCAACCGGGACAGGGGGCTACAATGAGCAGTTCTTC.

The chain couples TRBV7-2 to TRBJ2-1, with 8 positions matching TRBD1. CDR1 and CDR2 from the germline V gene are SGHTA and FQGNSA. The J segment lost 8 bases and the V segment lost 5 bases, leaving 14 bases of the junction unmatched. This CDR3 region has 16 residues. The CDR3 reads CASSKSFGTGLDEQFF. CDR3 sequence (DNA): TGTGCCAGCAGCAAATCCTTCGGGACAGGTCTTGATGAGCAGTTCTTC.

The V call is TRBV28, the J call TRBJ2-7; a possible D gene is TRBD1 (6 bases). Looked up from germline, CDR1 is MDHEN and CDR2 is SYDVKM. Trimming shortened V by 4 bases and J by 6 bases, and 13 bases separated the two germline ends. The CDR3 is 13 residues long. CDR3 nucleotides: TGTGCCAGCAGTTCGAACAGGGTTTTCGAGCAGTACGTC. Translating gives CASSSNRVFEQYV.

The V call is TRBV13, the J call TRBJ2-5; TRBD2 matches 10 bases. The CDR3 contains 17 residues. CDR1 PRHDT and CDR2 FYEKMQ come from the germline V gene (reference sequence). V lost 5 bases and J lost 7; bases outside the gene matches: 16. In nucleotides, the CDR3 is TGTGCCAGCAGCACTCGGACTAGCGGAGGTACAAGTTCGACCCAGTACTTC. It yields the protein CASSTRTSGGTSSTQYF.

CDR3 DNA sequence: TGCGCCAGCAGCTTGTCCGGGGGGAATGAAAAACTGTTTTTT. It translates to CASSLSGGNEKLFF. This chain links TRBV5-1 with TRBJ1-4; D is possibly TRBD1 (5 bases). This CDR3 is 14 amino acids long. The V end lost 1 base, the J end lost 5 bases, and 9 bases lay between the germline ends. In germline, CDR1 is SGHRS, CDR2 YFSETQ.

A single count supports this clone. The rearrangement uses TRBV7-8 and TRBJ1-3; D call uncertain. The V end was cut by 1 base, the J end by 7 bases, with 8 bases between. This CDR3 region has 13 residues. The germline V gene has CDR1 SGHVS and CDR2 FQNEAQ. The CDR3 loop is CASSLDLRNTIYF. The DNA for the CDR3 is TGTGCCAGCAGCTTAGATCTACGGAACACCATATATTTT.

Only one count was recorded for this clone. V and J are TRBV28 and TRBJ1-2; TRBD1 is a possible D gene (5 bases). The V and J ends lost 7 bases and 3 bases respectively, with 9 bases between them. The CDR3 runs 12 residues. From germline, CDR1 is MDHEN and CDR2 SYDVKM. CDR3 sequence reads: CASTTGDYGYTF. The CDR3 DNA follows: TGTGCCAGCACCACGGGGGACTATGGCTACACCTTC.

The chain joins TRBV28 to TRBJ1-2; 9 bases fit TRBD1. CDR1 and CDR2 (germline): MDHEN, SYDVKM. The CDR3 is 12 residues long. Losses at the gene ends were 3 bases for V and 9 bases for J; bases not matched to a gene: 2. Written as DNA, the CDR3 is TGTGCCAGCAGTTTGGGACAGGGAAGCTACACCTTC. This translates into CASSLGQGSYTF.

This clone was detected only once. This chain joins TRBV7-2 and TRBJ1-3; D remains unclear. V was trimmed by 3 bases and J by 0 bases, leaving 6 bases between them. The length of the CDR3 is 14 residues. In germline, CDR1 is SGHTA, CDR2 FQGNSA. The CDR3 region has the DNA TGTGCCAGCAGCTTCACAGTCTCTGGAAACACCATATATTTT. Amino acid sequence: CASSFTVSGNTIYF.

The DNA for the CDR3 is TGTGCCAGCTCTCCGGAGCGGGATACGCAGTATTTT. It yields the protein CASSPERDTQYF. The chain employs TRBV18 and TRBJ2-3, with D possibly TRBD2 on 5 matching bases. V was pared by 6 bases and J by 6 bases, with 10 bases between. Germline values: CDR1 KGHSH, CDR2 LQKENI. This CDR3 spans 12 amino acids.

V usage is TRBV5-5 and J usage is TRBJ2-7; 9 nucleotides align to TRBD2. The CDR3 totals 17 residues. V gave up 0 bases and J gave up 0 bases; unmatched junction bases: 7. Germline V gives CDR1 SGHKS, CDR2 YYEKEE (reference sequence). The CDR3 coding sequence is TGTGCCAGCAGCTTGGGTGGGACTAGCCTCAGCTCCTACGAGCAGTACGTC. This translates into CASSLGGTSLSSYEQYV.

V gene TRBV7-2 combines with J gene TRBJ1-4, with 8 bases identical to TRBD1. Germline CDR1 reads SGHTA; CDR2 reads FQGNSA. CDR3 length: 15 residues. With 5 bases clipped from V and 5 bases from J, the junction kept 7 bases outside the gene matches. The CDR3 loop reads CASSPRQGRNEKLFF. The CDR3 DNA reads TGTGCCAGCAGCCCCCGACAGGGGCGAAATGAAAAACTGTTTTTT. The full variable domain, in which reference TRBV7-2 and TRBJ1-4 provide the parts outside the CDR3, is GAGVSQSPSNKVTEKGKDVELRCDPISGHTALYWYRQSLGQGLEFLIYFQGNSAPDKSGLPSDRFSAERTGGSVSTLTIQRTQQEDSAVYLCASSPRQGRNEKLFFGSGTQLSVL.

The chain has TRBV7-9 and TRBJ1-4; TRBD1 agrees at 9 bases. The CDR3 has 15 amino acids. Germline loops: CDR1 SEHNR, CDR2 FQNEAQ (reference sequence). After removal of 4 bases from V and 7 bases from J, the junction contained 7 bases not matched to a gene. This CDR3 is CASSWTGEKAEKLFF. DNA of the CDR3: TGTGCCAGCAGCTGGACAGGGGAAAAGGCTGAAAAACTGTTTTTT.

The rearrangement uses TRBV28 and TRBJ2-3; 8 nucleotides agree with TRBD1. With 5 bases clipped from V and 7 bases from J, the junction kept 8 bases outside the gene matches. The V gene's germline CDR1 is MDHEN and CDR2 SYDVKM. CDR3 length: 14 residues. The CDR3: CASSRDRRQNTQYF. The DNA for the CDR3 is TGTGCCAGCAGTCGGGACAGGAGGCAAAATACGCAGTATTTT. Full variable domain (remainder filled in from reference TRBV28 and TRBJ2-3): DVKVTQSSRYLVKRTGEKVFLECVQDMDHENMFWYRQDPGLGLRLIYFSYDVKMKEKGDIPEGYSVSREKKERFSLILESASTNQTSMYLCASSRDRRQNTQYFGPGTRLTVL.

The chain has TRBV28 and TRBJ1-4, with a possible D match to TRBD1 (5 bases). The CDR3 has 14 residues. CDR1 is MDHEN and CDR2 is SYDVKM in the germline V gene. Between the trimmed V and J ends, which lost 2 bases and 6 bases, there was a span of 10 bases. DNA of the CDR3: TGTGCCAGCAGTTTACAGGGAGGGGATGAAAAACTGTTTTTT. Translated: CASSLQGGDEKLFF.

The chain is built from TRBV2 and TRBJ1-5; 7 nucleotides match TRBD1. There are 17 residues in the CDR3. V trimming: 7 bases; J trimming: 2 bases; junction bases outside the gene matches: 14. Looked up from germline, CDR1 is SNHLY and CDR2 is FYNNEI. The CDR3 protein is CASTMGLQGYGNQPQHF. For the CDR3, the DNA is TGTGCCAGCACGATGGGTCTACAGGGGTACGGCAATCAGCCCCAGCATTTT.

This chain uses TRBV24-1 with TRBJ1-4; D uncertain. V lost 5 bases and J 3 bases, leaving 9 bases between the germline ends. CDR1 KGHDR and CDR2 SFDVKD come from the germline V gene. The CDR3 extends over 14 amino acids. CDR3 DNA sequence: TGTGCCACCAGTGGAGGGTCATCTAATGAAAAACTGTTTTTT. This sequence encodes CATSGGSSNEKLFF.

The chain carries TRBV3-1 (or the pseudogene TRBV3-2) and TRBJ1-2; TRBD1 agrees at 7 bases. The germline V gene encodes CDR1 LGHDT and CDR2 YNNKEL (reference sequence). This CDR3 spans 15 amino acids. The V gene end was trimmed by 3 bases and the J gene end by 4 bases; junction bases not matched to a gene: 8. The CDR3 nucleotides are TGTGCCAGCAGCCAGGGGATGACAGGGCTCTATGGCTACACCTTC. Protein sequence: CASSQGMTGLYGYTF.

This clone appeared a single time. The chain is built from TRBV7-9 and TRBJ2-7; a possible D gene is TRBD1 (6 bases). The CDR3 is 14 amino acids. Trimming took 5 bases from V and 5 from J, leaving 16 bases between them. Germline V gene data show CDR1 as SEHNR and CDR2 as FQNEAQ (reference sequence). The CDR3 DNA is TGTGCCAGCAGCGGTACAGGGATTTTGGACGAGCAGTACGTC. Translated: CASSGTGILDEQYV.

The rearrangement joins TRBV7-9 to TRBJ2-1, with 8 bases identical to TRBD2. Germline CDR1 and CDR2: SEHNR and FQNEAQ (reference sequence). The junction had 10 bases not matched to a gene; V was cut back by 5 bases and J by 4 bases. The CDR3 sequence is 16 residues long. The CDR3 here is CASSRGLVAEYNEQFF. In DNA form, the CDR3 reads TGTGCCAGCAGCAGGGGACTAGTGGCTGAGTACAATGAGCAGTTCTTC.

The gene calls are TRBV18 and TRBJ1-1; no firm D call. V was clipped by 1 base and J by 8 bases, with 14 bases between them. The CDR3 has 14 residues. Germline CDR1 reads KGHSH; CDR2 reads LQKENI. CDR3 in amino acids: CASSPQSLDPEAFF. The CDR3 nucleotides are TGTGCCAGCTCACCACAGTCCTTAGATCCCGAAGCTTTCTTT. Supplemented by reference TRBV18 and TRBJ1-1, the full variable domain reads NAGVMQNPRHLVRRRGQEARLRCSPMKGHSHVYWYRQLPEEGLKFMVYLQKENIIDESGMPKERFSAEFPKEGPSILRIQQVVRGDSAAYFCASSPQSLDPEAFFGQGTRLTVV.

The gene calls are TRBV7-2 and TRBJ2-1, with 11 bases that match TRBD2. CDR3 size: 17 residues. The germline gives CDR1 SGHTA, CDR2 FQGNSA. J gave up 1 base and V 6 bases, and 8 bases lay outside the gene matches. The chain's CDR3 is CASSLAGLAESYNEQFF. The DNA for the CDR3 is TGTGCCAGCAGTCTAGCGGGACTAGCGGAGTCCTACAATGAGCAGTTCTTC. The full variable domain, rest sourced from reference TRBV7-2 and TRBJ2-1, is GAGVSQSPSNKVTEKGKDVELRCDPISGHTALYWYRQSLGQGLEFLIYFQGNSAPDKSGLPSDRFSAERTGGSVSTLTIQRTQQEDSAVYLCASSLAGLAESYNEQFFGPGTRLTVL.

V and J are TRBV19 and TRBJ2-7; D remains unclear. Trimming pared 6 bases from V and 4 bases from J, leaving 16 bases between. This CDR3 region has 14 residues. CDR1 is LNHDA and CDR2 is SQIVND in the germline V gene (reference sequence). The CDR3, as DNA: TGTGCCAGTAGGAGTTTAGCCCCAGCGTACGAGCAGTACTTC. It codes for CASRSLAPAYEQYF.

The chain is built from TRBV5-1 and TRBJ1-1; 7 positions agree with TRBD1. CDR1 SGHRS and CDR2 YFSETQ come from the germline V gene. Trimming at V came to 3 bases and at J to 1 base, leaving 6 bases not matched to a gene. This CDR3 comprises 15 residues. The CDR3 loop reads CASSSGQPGNTEAFF. The CDR3, as DNA: TGCGCCAGCAGCTCGGGACAGCCGGGGAACACTGAAGCTTTCTTT.

In nucleotides, the CDR3 is TGTGCCAGTACCAGGGACTTCAGAAGCACAGATACGCAGTATTTT. This translates into CASTRDFRSTDTQYF. The chain has TRBV19 and TRBJ2-3; possibly TRBD2 for D (6 bases). Germline V lookup: CDR1 LNHDA, CDR2 SQIVND (reference sequence). CDR3 size: 15 residues. V dropped 7 bases and J dropped 0 bases, with 14 bases sitting between them.

The V and J genes are TRBV11-3 and TRBJ2-2; TRBD2 matches 8 bases. With 7 bases clipped from V and 5 bases from J, the junction kept 6 bases outside the gene matches. The CDR3 contains 14 residues. Looked up from germline, CDR1 is SGHNT and CDR2 is YENEEA. The CDR3: CASNGGRWTGELFF. The CDR3 region has the DNA TGTGCCAGCAATGGCGGGAGGTGGACCGGGGAGCTGTTTTTT.

The gene calls are TRBV28 and TRBJ1-5, with no clear D. V dropped 4 bases and J dropped 7 bases, with 11 bases sitting between them. In germline, CDR1 is MDHEN, CDR2 SYDVKM. This CDR3 has 13 residues. This CDR3 reads CASSSRFRQPQHF. The CDR3 DNA reads as TGTGCCAGCAGTTCGAGGTTCAGACAGCCCCAGCATTTT.

The rearrangement joins TRBV4-3 to TRBJ2-5; 11 bases align to TRBD2. J lost 0 bases, V lost 1 base, and 7 bases had no gene match. The CDR3 totals 18 residues. The germline CDR1 and CDR2 sequences are LGHNA and YSLEER. The CDR3 sequence: CASSQAIFSGGDQETQYF. DNA of the CDR3: TGCGCCAGCAGCCAAGCTATTTTTAGCGGGGGGGACCAAGAGACCCAGTACTTC.